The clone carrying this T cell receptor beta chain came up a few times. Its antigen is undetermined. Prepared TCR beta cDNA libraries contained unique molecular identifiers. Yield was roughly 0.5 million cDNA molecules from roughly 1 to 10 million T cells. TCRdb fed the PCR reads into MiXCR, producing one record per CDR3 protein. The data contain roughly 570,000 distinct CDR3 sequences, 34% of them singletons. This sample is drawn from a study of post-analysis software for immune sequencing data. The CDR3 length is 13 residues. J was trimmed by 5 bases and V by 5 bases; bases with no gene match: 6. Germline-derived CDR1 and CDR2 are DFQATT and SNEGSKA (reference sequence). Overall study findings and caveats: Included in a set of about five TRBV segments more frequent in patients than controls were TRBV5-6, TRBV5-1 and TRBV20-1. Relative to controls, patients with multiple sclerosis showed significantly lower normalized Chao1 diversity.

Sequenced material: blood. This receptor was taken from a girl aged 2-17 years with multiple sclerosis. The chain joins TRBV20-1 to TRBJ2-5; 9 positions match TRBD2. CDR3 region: CSARRLAEETQYF. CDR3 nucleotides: TGCAGTGCTCGAAGACTAGCGGAGGAGACCCAGTACTTC.